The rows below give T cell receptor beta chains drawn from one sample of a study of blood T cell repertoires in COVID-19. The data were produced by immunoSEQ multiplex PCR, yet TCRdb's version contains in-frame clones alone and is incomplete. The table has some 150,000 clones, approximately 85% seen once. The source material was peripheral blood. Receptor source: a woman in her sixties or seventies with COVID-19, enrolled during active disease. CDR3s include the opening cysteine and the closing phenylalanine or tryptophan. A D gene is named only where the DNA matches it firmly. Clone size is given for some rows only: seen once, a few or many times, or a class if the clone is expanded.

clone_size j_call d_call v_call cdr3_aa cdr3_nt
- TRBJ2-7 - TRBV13 CASSLALYSYEQYF TGTGCCAGCAGCTTAGCTCTATATTCCTACGAGCAGTACTTC
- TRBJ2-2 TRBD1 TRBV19 CASSSGQANTGELFF TGTGCCAGTAGTAGCGGACAGGCGAACACCGGGGAGCTGTTTTTT
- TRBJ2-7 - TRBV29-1 CSVDGVVGQPPYEQYF TGCAGCGTTGATGGGGTCGTTGGACAGCCACCGTACGAGCAGTACTTC
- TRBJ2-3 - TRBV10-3 CAISESSDSRRWDTQYF TGTGCCATCAGTGAGTCGAGTGATAGTCGCCGTTGGGATACGCAGTATTTT
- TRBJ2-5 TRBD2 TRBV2 CASNPLAGVKETQYF TGTGCCAGCAACCCACTAGCGGGAGTAAAAGAGACCCAGTACTTC
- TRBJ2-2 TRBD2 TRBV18 CASSPGLAGDTGELFF TGTGCCAGCTCACCGGGACTAGCGGGGGATACCGGGGAGCTGTTTTTT
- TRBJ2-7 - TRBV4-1 CASSQATTSYEQYF TGCGCCAGCAGCCAAGCAACTACCTCCTACGAGCAGTACTTC
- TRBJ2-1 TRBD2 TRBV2 CASREGTSGVHEQFF TGTGCCAGCAGAGAGGGCACTAGCGGGGTGCATGAGCAGTTCTTC
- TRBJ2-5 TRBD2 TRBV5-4 CASSPWTSGGKETQYF TGTGCCAGCAGCCCGTGGACTAGCGGGGGAAAAGAGACCCAGTACTTC
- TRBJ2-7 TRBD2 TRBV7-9 CASSSGTSGGHSSYEQYF TGTGCCAGCAGCTCCGGGACTAGCGGCGGCCATTCCTCCTACGAGCAGTACTTC
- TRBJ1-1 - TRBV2 CASGKLDRNTEAFF TGTGCCAGCGGCAAGCTGGACAGGAACACTGAAGCTTTCTTT
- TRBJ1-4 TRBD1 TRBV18 CASSPGQGLREKLFF TGTGCCAGCTCACCTGGACAGGGGTTAAGGGAAAAACTGTTTTTT
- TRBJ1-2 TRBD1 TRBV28 CASSSPTPTGGYGYTF TGTGCCAGCAGTTCCCCCACCCCGACAGGGGGTTATGGCTACACCTTC
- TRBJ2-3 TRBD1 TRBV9 CASSVVSGGDTDTQYF TGTGCCAGCAGCGTAGTTTCAGGGGGAGACACAGATACGCAGTATTTT
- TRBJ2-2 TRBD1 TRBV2 CASSGRGQGFGELFF TGTGCCAGCAGTGGAAGGGGACAGGGGTTCGGGGAGCTGTTTTTT
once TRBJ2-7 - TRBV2 CASSEEWSPSYEQYF TGTGCCAGCAGTGAGGAGTGGAGTCCTTCTTACGAGCAGTACTTC
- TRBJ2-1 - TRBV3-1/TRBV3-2 CASSPALSGNEQFF TGTGCCAGCAGCCCGGCTCTGAGCGGAAATGAGCAGTTCTTC
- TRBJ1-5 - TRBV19 CASSMDSYSNQPQHF TGTGCCAGTAGTATGGACTCCTATAGCAATCAGCCCCAGCATTTT
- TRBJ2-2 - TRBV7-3 CASSQEVATGELFF TGTGCCAGCAGCCAAGAAGTAGCTACCGGGGAGCTGTTTTTT
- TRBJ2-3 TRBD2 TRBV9 CASTLGLADTDTQYF TGTGCCAGCACCCTCGGACTAGCGGACACAGATACGCAGTATTTT
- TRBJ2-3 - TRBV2 CASRYLSRTDKTDTQYF TGTGCCAGCAGATATCTATCTCGGACAGATAAAACAGATACGCAGTATTTT
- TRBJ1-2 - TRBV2 CASTPQVRQQKGRGYTF TGTGCCAGCACCCCACAAGTGAGACAGCAGAAAGGTCGAGGCTACACCTTC
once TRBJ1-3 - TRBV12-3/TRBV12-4 CASSSTGNTIYF TGTGCCAGCAGTTCAACAGGAAACACCATATATTTT
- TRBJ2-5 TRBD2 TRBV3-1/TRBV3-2 CASSQVVAGGPETQYF TGTGCCAGCAGCCAAGTAGTAGCGGGGGGGCCAGAGACCCAGTACTTC
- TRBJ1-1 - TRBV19 CASSHRMTVEAFF TGTGCCAGTAGTCACCGAATGACAGTTGAAGCTTTCTTT
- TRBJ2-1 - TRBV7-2 CASSLLYHEQFF TGTGCCAGCAGCCTCCTCTACCATGAGCAGTTCTTC
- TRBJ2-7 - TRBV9 CASSEGLPGLHEQYF TGTGCCAGCAGCGAGGGGCTCCCAGGCCTCCACGAGCAGTACTTC
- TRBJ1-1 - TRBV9 CASSVGRNTEAFF TGTGCCAGCAGCGTAGGGAGGAACACTGAAGCTTTCTTT
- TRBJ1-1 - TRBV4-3 CASSQDLVQEAFF TGCGCCAGCAGCCAAGATCTGGTGCAGGAAGCTTTCTTT
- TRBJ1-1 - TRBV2 CASSGVYGEAFF TGTGCCAGCAGTGGAGTTTATGGTGAAGCTTTCTTT
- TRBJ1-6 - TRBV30 CAWRRGLDSPLHF TGTGCCTGGAGGCGGGGGCTCGATTCACCCCTCCACTTT
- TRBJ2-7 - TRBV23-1 CASSQSGKQGTYEQYF TGCGCCAGCAGTCAATCGGGGAAACAGGGAACCTACGAGCAGTACTTC
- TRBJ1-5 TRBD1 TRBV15 CATSRDEGARQPQHF TGTGCCACCAGCAGAGATGAGGGGGCTCGCCAGCCCCAGCATTTT
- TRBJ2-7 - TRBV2 CASQGNSYEQYF TGTGCCAGCCAGGGGAATTCCTACGAGCAGTACTTC
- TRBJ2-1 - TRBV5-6 CASSFSPGGYNEQFF TGTGCCAGCAGCTTTTCCCCTGGCGGCTACAATGAGCAGTTCTTC
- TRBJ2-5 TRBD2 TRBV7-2 CASSPGAGRETQYF TGTGCCAGCAGCCCGGGAGCGGGGAGAGAGACCCAGTACTTC
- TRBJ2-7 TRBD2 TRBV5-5 CASSLPAGGLSYEQYF TGTGCCAGCAGCCTACCGGCGGGGGGACTCTCCTACGAGCAGTACTTC
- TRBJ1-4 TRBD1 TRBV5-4 CASSLGGQGVTNEKLFF TGTGCCAGCAGCTTGGGAGGACAGGGGGTAACTAATGAAAAACTGTTTTTT
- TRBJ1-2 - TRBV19 CASSIRREEDGYTF TGTGCCAGTAGTATAAGGAGGGAAGAAGATGGCTACACCTTC
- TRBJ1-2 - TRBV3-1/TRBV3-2 CASSYVSASGYTF TGTGCCAGCAGCTACGTCTCGGCTAGCGGCTACACCTTC
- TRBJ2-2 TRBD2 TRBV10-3 CAISEGLAGVNTGELFF TGTGCCATCAGTGAGGGACTAGCGGGGGTAAACACCGGGGAGCTGTTTTTT
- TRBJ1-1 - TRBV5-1 CASSYPRENTEAFF TGCGCCAGCAGCTACCCCAGGGAGAACACTGAAGCTTTCTTT
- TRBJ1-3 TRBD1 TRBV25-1 CASSANRGRSGNTIYF TGTGCCAGCAGTGCAAACAGGGGAAGGAGTGGAAACACCATATATTTT
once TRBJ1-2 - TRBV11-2 CASRTGFDGYTF TGTGCCAGCCGTACAGGGTTTGATGGCTACACCTTC
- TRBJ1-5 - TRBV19 CASSIAFGQWYSNQPQHF TGTGCCAGTAGTATAGCCTTCGGACAGTGGTATAGCAATCAGCCCCAGCATTTT
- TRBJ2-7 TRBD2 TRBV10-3 CAISGGTRESYEQYF TGTGCCATCAGTGGCGGGACTAGAGAGTCCTACGAGCAGTACTTC
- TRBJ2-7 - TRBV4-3 CASSQSDGQSYEQYF TGCGCCAGCAGCCAATCTGATGGACAGTCCTACGAGCAGTACTTC
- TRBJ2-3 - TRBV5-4 CASSFTGGYTDTQYF TGTGCCAGCAGCTTCACGGGGGGCTACACAGATACGCAGTATTTT
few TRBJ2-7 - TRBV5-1 CASSLEREAYEQYF TGCGCCAGCAGCTTGGAAAGGGAGGCGTACGAGCAGTACTTC